This T cell receptor beta chain originates from a study of blood T cell repertoires in COVID-19. Across the study: Italy, Spain and the United States were the sources of the convalescent and acute COVID-19 samples.

Original processing notes: Using reference gene primer amplification, nucleated cell counts were estimated. Only in-frame clones appear in the TCRdb table, and some are missing; sequencing was by immunoSEQ multiplex PCR. Clonal size and the V and J genes are those of that table, whereas D and trimming came from the DNA. Of roughly 250,000 clones detected, about 87% appear once; the ten largest clones hold 8.6%. Trimming left V 5 bases short and J 1 base short, with 8 bases between. The CDR3 consists of 13 residues. The sequence was collected from a human donor in a cohort sampled during active COVID-19. This chain connects TRBV12-3 or TRBV12-4 to TRBJ1-1; D not certain. The sequencing input was peripheral blood. As DNA, the CDR3 is TGTGCCAGCAGTGAAGCCGGGAACACTGAAGCTTTCTTT. Translated: CASSEAGNTEAFF.